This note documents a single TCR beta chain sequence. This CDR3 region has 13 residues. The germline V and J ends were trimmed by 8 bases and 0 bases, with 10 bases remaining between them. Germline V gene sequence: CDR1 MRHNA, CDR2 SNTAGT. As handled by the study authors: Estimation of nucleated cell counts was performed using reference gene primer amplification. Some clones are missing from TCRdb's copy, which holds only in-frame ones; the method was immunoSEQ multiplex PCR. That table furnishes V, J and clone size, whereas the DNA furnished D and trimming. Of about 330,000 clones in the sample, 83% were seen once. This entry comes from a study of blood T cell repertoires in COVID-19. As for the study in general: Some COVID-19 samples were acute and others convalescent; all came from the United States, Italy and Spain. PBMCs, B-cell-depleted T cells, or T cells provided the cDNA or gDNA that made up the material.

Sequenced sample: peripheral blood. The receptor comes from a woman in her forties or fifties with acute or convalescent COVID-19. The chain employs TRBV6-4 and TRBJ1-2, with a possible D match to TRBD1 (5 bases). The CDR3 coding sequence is TGTGCCAGCGTAGACAGCACTAACTATGGCTACACCTTC. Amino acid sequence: CASVDSTNYGYTF.